This TCR beta chain was captured in a study of spatial heterogeneity in lung cancer. Overall study results and limits: Intratumoral expanded alpha and beta TCR counts were found to track tumor mutation counts.

CDR3 length: 17 residues. V trimming: 5 bases; J trimming: 2 bases; junction bases outside the gene matches: 8. Germline values: CDR1 SGHTA, CDR2 FQGNSA. This clonotype was counted at least ten times. Its antigen is currently unknown. Time point indicated: sample taken at primary tumor resection. A single record per CDR3 protein comes from TCRdb applying MiXCR to the 5' RACE reads. The data show approximately 25,000 distinct CDR3 sequences, around 10% seen once. The sample here was lung tumor tissue, taken at surgery. The genes are TRBV7-2 and TRBJ2-1; 11 positions match TRBD2. This receptor was obtained from a male donor with early-stage non-small cell lung cancer. Here the CDR3 DNA reads TGTGCCAGCAGCGGGAAGACTAGCGGGATCCCCTACAATGAGCAGTTCTTC. Translating it yields CASSGKTSGIPYNEQFF. Using reference TRBV7-2 and TRBJ2-1 for the parts outside the CDR3, the full variable domain is GAGVSQSPSNKVTEKGKDVELRCDPISGHTALYWYRQSLGQGLEFLIYFQGNSAPDKSGLPSDRFSAERTGGSVSTLTIQRTQQEDSAVYLCASSGKTSGIPYNEQFFGPGTRLTVL.